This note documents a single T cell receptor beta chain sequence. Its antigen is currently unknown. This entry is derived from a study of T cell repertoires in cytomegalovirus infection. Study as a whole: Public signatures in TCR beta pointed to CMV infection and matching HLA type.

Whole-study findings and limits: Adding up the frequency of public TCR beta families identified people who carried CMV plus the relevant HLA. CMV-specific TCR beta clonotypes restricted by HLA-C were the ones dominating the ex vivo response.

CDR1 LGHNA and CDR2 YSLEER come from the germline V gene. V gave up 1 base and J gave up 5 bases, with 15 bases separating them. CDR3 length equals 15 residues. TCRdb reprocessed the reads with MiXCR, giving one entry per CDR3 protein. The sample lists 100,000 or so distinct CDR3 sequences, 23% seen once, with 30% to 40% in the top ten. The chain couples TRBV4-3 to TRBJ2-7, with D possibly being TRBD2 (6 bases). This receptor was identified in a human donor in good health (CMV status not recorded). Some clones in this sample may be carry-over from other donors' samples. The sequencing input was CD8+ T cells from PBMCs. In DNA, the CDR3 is TGCGCCAGCAGCCAAGGTGGGACGGGAGCTCACGAGCAGTACTTC. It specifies CASSQGGTGAHEQYF.